The present T cell receptor beta chain was sequenced within a study of T cells in Graves' hyperthyroidism and ophthalmopathy. Study-level points and caveats: Among thyroid clonotypes expanded above 0.001, most also appeared in blood.

CDR1 and CDR2 (germline): SGHRS, YFSETQ. This CDR3 contains 17 residues. Patients aged 18 to 65 had newly diagnosed hyperthyroidism of under 2 months' duration. Amplified TCR beta CDR3 regions came from RNA transcripts. Primed by the HTBI set, a first-round RT-PCR was run on the TCR CDR3. Each CDR3 protein is one row after TCRdb ran MiXCR on the multiplex PCR reads. Altogether approximately 400,000 distinct CDR3 sequences are present, around 25% being singletons, with the ten largest covering around 70%. This clonotype has just a few counts. What it binds is unknown. A read error may produce the germline difference seen at one junction end.

This receptor was obtained from a man between 50 and 59 years old with Graves' hyperthyroidism. The sample consisted of blood. The chain carries TRBV5-1 and TRBJ2-1; 7 bases are a match to TRBD2. The CDR3 spells CASSRDLAASSYNGQFF. Written as DNA, the CDR3 is TGCGCCAGCAGCAGAGACCTAGCGGCGAGCTCCTACAATGGGCAGTTCTTC.